The clone carrying this TCR beta chain appeared a few times. Its antigen is unidentified. The CDR3 goes on 3 residues after the read ends, and that part is filled in from the germline J gene. This specimen comes from a study of T cell clonality in common variable immunodeficiency. Overall study findings and caveats: In common variable immunodeficiency, TCR beta chains reportedly carried fewer deletions and N-nucleotide insertions. TCRbeta clonality was increased in CVID versus healthy controls. What drives increased CVID clonality needs T cell subpopulation sequencing.

Clones were read by immunoSEQ multiplex PCR, and TCRdb kept only the in-frame ones, dropping some. The specimen has about 34,000 clones, none found just once. The V and J ends lost 7 bases and 6 bases respectively, with 16 bases between them. Germline CDR1 reads DFQATT; CDR2 reads SNEGSKA (reference sequence). The CDR3 has 12 amino acids. Sequenced: peripheral blood mononuclear cells. This chain links TRBV20-1 with TRBJ2-7, with D perhaps matching TRBD1 (6 bases). This clonotype was obtained from a human donor with common variable immunodeficiency. The covered CDR3 bases are TGCAGTGTCCATACAGGGTTCGGCGAG. It yields the protein CSVHTGFGE. The full CDR3 protein is CSVHTGFGEQYF.